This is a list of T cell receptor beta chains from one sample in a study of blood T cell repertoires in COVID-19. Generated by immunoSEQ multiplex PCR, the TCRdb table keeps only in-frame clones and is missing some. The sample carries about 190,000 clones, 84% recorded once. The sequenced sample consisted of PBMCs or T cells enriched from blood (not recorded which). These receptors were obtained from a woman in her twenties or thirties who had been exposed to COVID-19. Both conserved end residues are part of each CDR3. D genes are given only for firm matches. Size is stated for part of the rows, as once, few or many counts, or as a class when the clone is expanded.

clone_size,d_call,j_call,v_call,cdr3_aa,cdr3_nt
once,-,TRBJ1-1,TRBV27,CASSLGPGESMNTEAFF,TGTGCCAGCAGTTTAGGGCCAGGGGAATCCATGAACACTGAAGCTTTCTTT
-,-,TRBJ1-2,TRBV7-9,CASSLLQNYGYTF,TGTGCCAGCAGCTTATTACAGAACTATGGCTACACCTTC
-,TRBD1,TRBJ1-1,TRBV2,CASNRDRYNTEAFF,TGTGCCAGCAACCGGGACAGATATAACACTGAAGCTTTCTTT
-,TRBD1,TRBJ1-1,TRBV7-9,CASSSRDRGPLNTEAFF,TGTGCCAGCAGTTCCCGGGACAGGGGTCCTCTGAACACTGAAGCTTTCTTT
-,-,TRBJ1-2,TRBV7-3,CASSYNTGLGYTF,TGTGCCAGCAGCTATAATACCGGGTTAGGCTACACCTTC
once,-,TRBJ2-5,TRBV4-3,CASSQDHAGYLRETQYF,TGCGCCAGCAGCCAAGATCACGCAGGCTACCTCCGGGAGACCCAGTACTTC
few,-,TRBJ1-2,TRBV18,CASSPKSGSGYTF,TGTGCCAGCTCACCCAAATCAGGCTCTGGCTACACCTTC
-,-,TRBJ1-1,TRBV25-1,CASSEYFAGENTEAFF,TGTGCCAGCAGTGAATATTTCGCAGGGGAGAACACTGAAGCTTTCTTT
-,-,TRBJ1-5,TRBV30,CAWTRYSNQPQHF,TGTGCCTGGACCAGGTATAGCAATCAGCCCCAGCATTTT
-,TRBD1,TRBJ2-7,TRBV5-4,CASSGLQGASYEQYF,TGTGCCAGCAGCGGCCTACAGGGGGCCTCCTACGAGCAGTACTTC
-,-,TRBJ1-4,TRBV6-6,CASSLQGSNEKLFF,TGTGCCAGCAGTCTCCAGGGATCTAATGAAAAACTGTTTTTT
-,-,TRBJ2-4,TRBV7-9,CASSFPGSHIQYF,TGTGCCAGCAGCTTCCCGGGGAGCCACATTCAGTACTTC
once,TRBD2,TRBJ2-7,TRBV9,CASSGTSSYYEQYF,TGTGCCAGCAGCGGGACTAGCTCCTACTACGAGCAGTACTTC
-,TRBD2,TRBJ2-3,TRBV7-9,CASSFRLAGTTDTQYF,TGTGCCAGCAGCTTTAGACTAGCGGGAACCACAGATACGCAGTATTTT
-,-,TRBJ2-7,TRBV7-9,CASSLPTTEQYF,TGTGCCAGCAGCTTACCCACTACGGAGCAGTACTTC
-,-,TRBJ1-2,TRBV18,CASSRQGGSGGYTF,TGTGCCAGCTCGAGGCAGGGAGGATCTGGCGGCTACACCTTC
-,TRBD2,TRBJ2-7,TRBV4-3,CASSQVRSLAGSSYEQYF,TGCGCCAGCAGCCAAGTAAGATCACTAGCGGGGAGCTCCTACGAGCAGTACTTC